Shown below are 9 T cell receptor beta chains from a single sample sequenced in a study of blood T cells in healthy people across ages. Sample-barcoded 5' priming and a J-beta primer mix drove a second PCR of roughly 6 to 12 cycles. TCRdb re-analysed the 5' RACE reads in MiXCR, keeping a single row per CDR3 protein. Found here are a few hundred thousand distinct CDR3 sequences, 25% to 30% of them singletons; the top ten hold approximately 29%. The sample was blood. All receptors derive from a woman in her 70s in good health.

The chain has TRBV20-1 and TRBJ1-5; 7 bases fit TRBD1. Germline V gene lookup returns CDR1 DFQATT and CDR2 SNEGSKA (reference sequence). V shed 6 bases and J 3 bases; nucleotides not matched to a gene: 5. This CDR3 is built from 13 residues. CDR3 sequence (DNA): TGCAGTGCCCCCGGACAGGACAATCAGCCCCAGCATTTT. This encodes CSAPGQDNQPQHF.

To note about this clonotype: Since no conserved phenylalanine or tryptophan closes the CDR3, a read error is the likely cause. V and J are TRBV28 and TRBJ2-4, with D maybe TRBD2 (6 bases). In germline, CDR1 is MDHEN, CDR2 SYDVKM. Trimming took 5 bases from V and 3 from J, leaving 14 bases between them. CDR3 length: 15 residues. The CDR3 loop reads CASSPAKAGKNIQYL. The CDR3 nucleotides are TGTGCCAGCAGTCCCGCGAAAGCGGGCAAAAACATTCAGTACCTC.

J is TRBJ2-4 and V is TRBV5-1, with D uncertain. The germline V gene has CDR1 SGHRS and CDR2 YFSETQ. V lost 1 base and J lost 2, with 4 bases in between. This CDR3 contains 13 residues. CDR3 nucleotides: TGCGCCAGCAGCTTGAATACCAAAAACATTCAGTACTTC. It yields the protein CASSLNTKNIQYF.

This chain uses TRBV28 with TRBJ1-6; 9 nucleotides align to TRBD1. CDR3 size: 14 residues. Germline CDR1 is MDHEN and CDR2 is SYDVKM. V dropped 6 bases and J dropped 12; count of bases not matched to a gene: 9. The CDR3 is CASSPPGQGEPLHF. Written as DNA, the CDR3 is TGTGCCAGCAGCCCGCCGGGACAGGGCGAACCCCTCCACTTT.

This chain connects TRBV25-1 to TRBJ1-1; TRBD1 is a possible D gene (6 bases). Trimming took off 2 bases at V and 10 bases at J, with 17 bases between the two ends. CDR3 size: 14 residues. The germline V gene has CDR1 MGHDK and CDR2 SYGVNS. As DNA, the CDR3 is TGTGCCAGCAGTGAAAGGGGAGGGACAACAACAGCTTTCTTT. It codes for CASSERGGTTTAFF.

The chain employs TRBV20-1 and TRBJ1-2; D is unresolved. Germline assignment: CDR1 DFQATT and CDR2 SNEGSKA (reference sequence). V lost 6 bases and J lost 4, with 12 bases in between. This CDR3 contains 12 residues. CDR3 coding DNA: TGCAGTGCCGATGACCGAATCTATGGCTACACCTTC. This translates into CSADDRIYGYTF.

This clonotype was observed at least ten times. V gene TRBV5-1 combines with J gene TRBJ2-1; TRBD1 matches 7 bases. The CDR3 contains 12 residues. V trimming: 3 bases; J trimming: 6 bases; junction bases outside the gene matches: 0. Germline V CDR1 and CDR2: SGHRS, YFSETQ. In nucleotides, the CDR3 is TGCGCCAGCAGCTCAGGGGGCAATGAGCAGTTCTTC. This translates into CASSSGGNEQFF.

The V and J genes are TRBV10-3 and TRBJ2-7; D remains ambiguous. The germline CDR1 and CDR2 sequences are ENHRY and SYGVKD. The CDR3 sequence is 14 residues long. Trimming removed 0 bases at V and 4 bases at J, with 10 bases between. The CDR3 is CAISESEVAYEQYF. CDR3 sequence (DNA): TGTGCCATCAGTGAGTCCGAAGTCGCGTACGAGCAGTACTTC.

This clonotype was detected only a few times. The rearrangement joins TRBV3-1 to TRBJ2-3; unclear D gene. The CDR3 has 12 residues. V lost 1 base to trimming and J lost 6 bases, with 5 bases between them. Germline V CDR1 and CDR2: LGHDT, YNNKEL (reference sequence). The CDR3 is CASSQVPDTQYF. Written as DNA, the CDR3 is TGTGCCAGCAGCCAAGTTCCCGATACGCAGTATTTT.